This entry concerns a single T cell receptor beta chain. Its cognate antigen is unknown. Trimming pared 6 bases from V and 13 bases from J, leaving 21 bases between. The CDR3 has 14 amino acids. CDR1 and CDR2 from the germline V gene are SGHAT and FQDESV (reference sequence). Unsorted bulk tissue, about 17-34 mg of it, served as the source for co-extraction of RNA and DNA. These data come from a study of tumor-infiltrating lymphocytes in primary liver carcinoma. Points from the study as a whole: All five tumor regions shared only about 8-24% of top clones. Tumors and blood were compared for top-250-clone fraction, and tumors had the significantly higher value (p = 0.039). Whereas tumor region pairs overlapped more, tumor-adjacent and tumor-blood pairs overlapped less.

The authors made TCR beta cDNA from 500 to 600 ng total RNA with a constant-region primer. Libraries for TCR beta were built through three nested multiplex PCR rounds, which together made up a slightly modified ARM-PCR procedure. In the first two PCR rounds, TRBV1-TRBV30 forward primers were paired with a C-beta reverse primer, and each round lasted about 9 cycles. TCRdb analysed the multiplex PCR reads with MiXCR anew, one entry per CDR3 protein. The data hold 95,000 to 100,000 distinct CDR3 sequences, with around 71% observed a single time. Sequencing was done on a sample of liver tumor tissue from sampling region 2. The subset: tumor region T2, inferior pole. The rearrangement joins TRBV11-1 to TRBJ2-2, with D possibly TRBD2 on 5 matching bases. The clonotype originates from a woman in her sixties or seventies with primary liver carcinoma and hepatitis B virus infection. CDR3 bases: TGTGCCAGCAGACCGAGCCTTGATACTGAGGGGCTGTTTTTT. Its translation: CASRPSLDTEGLFF.